The TCR beta chain described here comes from a study of T cells after yellow fever vaccination. The CDR3 is made up of 15 amino acids. CDR1 is MNHEY and CDR2 is SVGAGI in the germline V gene. V lost 9 bases and J 7 bases, leaving 19 bases between the germline ends. A single record per CDR3 protein comes from TCRdb applying MiXCR to the 5' RACE reads. This table has 300,000 to 350,000 distinct CDR3 sequences, approximately 4% appearing once. This clonotype appeared many times. The sequence was obtained from a man aged 18 to 29 who received the YFV17D yellow fever vaccine. The chain has TRBV6-5 and TRBJ1-6, with D possibly being TRBD1 (6 bases). This sample comprised PBMCs, obtained 15 days after the yellow fever booster vaccination. The CDR3 spells CASQRGGGRNSPLHF. For the CDR3, the DNA is TGTGCCAGTCAGAGGGGAGGGGGAAGGAATTCACCCCTCCACTTT.